This T cell receptor (beta chain) was profiled in a study of blood T cells in healthy people across ages. CDR3 length: 15 residues. Per the germline V gene, CDR1 is SNHLY and CDR2 is FYNNEI. V was trimmed by 7 bases and J by 4 bases, leaving 16 bases between them. To note about this clonotype: Its antigen is undetermined.

Study-wide results and limits: A greater number of naive CD4+ cells and higher diversity distinguished long-lived donors from aged donors.

A second about 7 to 12 cycle PCR used barcoded and J-beta primers. MiXCR, applied by TCRdb to the 5' RACE reads, yields one record per CDR3 protein. The table records around 700,000 distinct CDR3 sequences, around a quarter of them present only once. PBMCs were isolated at a quantity of at least 6 million per sample. These same records also appear under a second study, on T cells of mothers and their children. As that report states: During the second PCR, the M1S primer introduced sample barcodes along with 2-4 random nucleotides.

Input material: blood. The chain links TRBV2 to TRBJ1-4, with D unresolved. This clonotype was sampled from a boy aged 5-17 years in good health. CDR3 nucleotide sequence: TGTGCCAGCATGCAGTCCGCTACCATTAATGAAAAACTGTTTTTT. This translates into CASMQSATINEKLFF.